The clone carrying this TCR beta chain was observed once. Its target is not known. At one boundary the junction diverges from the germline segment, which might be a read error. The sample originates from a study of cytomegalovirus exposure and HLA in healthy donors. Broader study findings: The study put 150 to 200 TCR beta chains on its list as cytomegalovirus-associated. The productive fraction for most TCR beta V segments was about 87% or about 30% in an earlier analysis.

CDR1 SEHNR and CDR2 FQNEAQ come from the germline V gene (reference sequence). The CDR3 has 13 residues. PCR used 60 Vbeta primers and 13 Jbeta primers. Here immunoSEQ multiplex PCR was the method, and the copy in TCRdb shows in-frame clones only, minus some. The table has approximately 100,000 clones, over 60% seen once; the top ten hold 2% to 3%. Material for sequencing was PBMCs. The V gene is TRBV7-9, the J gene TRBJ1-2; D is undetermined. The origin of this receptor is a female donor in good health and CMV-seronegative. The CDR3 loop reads CSSSRGLREGYTF. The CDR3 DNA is TGTTCCAGCAGCCGAGGGCTCCGGGAAGGCTACACCTTC.